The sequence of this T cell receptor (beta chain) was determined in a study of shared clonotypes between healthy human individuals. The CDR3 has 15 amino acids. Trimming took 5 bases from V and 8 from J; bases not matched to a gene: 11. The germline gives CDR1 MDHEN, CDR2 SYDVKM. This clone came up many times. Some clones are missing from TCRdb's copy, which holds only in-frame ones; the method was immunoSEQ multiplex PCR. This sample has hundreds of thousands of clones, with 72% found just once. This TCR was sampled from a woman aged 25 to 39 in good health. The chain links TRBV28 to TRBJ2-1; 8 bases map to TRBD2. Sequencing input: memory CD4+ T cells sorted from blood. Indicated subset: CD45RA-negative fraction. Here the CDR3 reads CASSPPGTSFYEQFF. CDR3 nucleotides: TGTGCCAGCAGTCCTCCCGGGACTAGTTTCTATGAGCAGTTCTTC. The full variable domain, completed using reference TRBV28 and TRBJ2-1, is DVKVTQSSRYLVKRTGEKVFLECVQDMDHENMFWYRQDPGLGLRLIYFSYDVKMKEKGDIPEGYSVSREKKERFSLILESASTNQTSMYLCASSPPGTSFYEQFFGPGTRLTVL.